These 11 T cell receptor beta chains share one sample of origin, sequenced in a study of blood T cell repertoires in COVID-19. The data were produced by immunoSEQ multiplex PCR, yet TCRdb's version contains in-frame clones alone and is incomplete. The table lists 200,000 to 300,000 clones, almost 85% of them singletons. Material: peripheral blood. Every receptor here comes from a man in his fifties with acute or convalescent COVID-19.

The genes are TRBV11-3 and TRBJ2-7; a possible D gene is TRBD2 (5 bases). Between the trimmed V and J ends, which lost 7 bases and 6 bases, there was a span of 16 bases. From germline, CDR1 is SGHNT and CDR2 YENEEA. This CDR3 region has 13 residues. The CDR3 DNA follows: TGTGCCAGCACCGAGGCCGGGAAAGGCGAGCAGTACTTC. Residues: CASTEAGKGEQYF.

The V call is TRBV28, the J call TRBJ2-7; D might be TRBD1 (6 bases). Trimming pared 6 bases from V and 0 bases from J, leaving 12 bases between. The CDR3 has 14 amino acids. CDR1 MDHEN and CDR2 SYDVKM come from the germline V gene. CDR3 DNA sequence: TGTGCCAGCAGCTCCACAGGGAGCTCCTACGAGCAGTACTTC. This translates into CASSSTGSSYEQYF.

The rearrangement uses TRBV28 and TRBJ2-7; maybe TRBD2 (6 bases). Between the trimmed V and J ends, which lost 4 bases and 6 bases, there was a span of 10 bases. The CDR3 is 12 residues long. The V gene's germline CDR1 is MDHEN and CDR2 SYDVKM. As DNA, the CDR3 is TGTGCCAGCAGTTCCGTGGGGGGCGAGCAGTACTTC. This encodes CASSSVGGEQYF.

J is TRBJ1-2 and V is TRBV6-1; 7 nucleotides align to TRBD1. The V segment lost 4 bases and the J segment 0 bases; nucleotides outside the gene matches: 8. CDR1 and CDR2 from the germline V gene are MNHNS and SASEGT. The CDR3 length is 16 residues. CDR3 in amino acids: CASSGYRDSPNYGYTF. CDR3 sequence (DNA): TGTGCCAGCAGTGGGTACCGGGACAGCCCTAACTATGGCTACACCTTC.

This CDR3 reads CASSYTRTGNGYTF. The CDR3 DNA sequence: TGTGCCAGCAGTTACACAAGGACAGGGAACGGCTACACCTTC. The chain recombines TRBV6-5 with TRBJ1-2; 8 nucleotides align to TRBD1. The germline gives CDR1 MNHEY, CDR2 SVGAGI. The CDR3 covers 14 residues. Losses at the gene ends were 2 bases for V and 8 bases for J; bases not matched to a gene: 7.

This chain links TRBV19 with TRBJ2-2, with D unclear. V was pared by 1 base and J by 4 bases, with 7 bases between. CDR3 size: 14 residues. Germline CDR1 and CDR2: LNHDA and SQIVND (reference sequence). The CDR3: CASSIALSTGELFF. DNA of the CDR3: TGTGCCAGTAGTATAGCTCTTTCCACCGGGGAGCTGTTTTTT.

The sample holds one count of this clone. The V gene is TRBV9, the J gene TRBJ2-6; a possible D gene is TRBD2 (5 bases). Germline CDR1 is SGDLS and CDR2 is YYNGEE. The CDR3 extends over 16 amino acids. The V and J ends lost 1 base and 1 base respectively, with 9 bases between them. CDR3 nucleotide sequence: TGTGCCAGCAGCGTACTGTCGGGGTCTGGGGCCAACGTCCTGACTTTC. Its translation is CASSVLSGSGANVLTF.

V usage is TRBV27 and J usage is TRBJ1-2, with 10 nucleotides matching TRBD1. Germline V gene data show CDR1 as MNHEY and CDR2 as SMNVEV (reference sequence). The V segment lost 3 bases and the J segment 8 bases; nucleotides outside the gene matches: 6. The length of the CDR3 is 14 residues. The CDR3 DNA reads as TGTGCCAGCAGTTTGACAGGGGGCGCGGGGGGCTACACCTTC. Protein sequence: CASSLTGGAGGYTF.

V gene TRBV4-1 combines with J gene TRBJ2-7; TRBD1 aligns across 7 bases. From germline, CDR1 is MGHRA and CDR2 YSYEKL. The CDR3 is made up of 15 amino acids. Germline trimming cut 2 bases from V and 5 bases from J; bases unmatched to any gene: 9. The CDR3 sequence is CASSQLTGQTDEQYF. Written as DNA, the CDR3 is TGCGCCAGCAGCCAACTTACGGGACAGACGGACGAGCAGTACTTC.

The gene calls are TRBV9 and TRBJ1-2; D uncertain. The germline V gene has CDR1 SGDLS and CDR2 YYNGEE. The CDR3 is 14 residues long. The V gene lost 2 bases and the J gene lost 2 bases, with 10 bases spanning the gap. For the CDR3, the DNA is TGTGCCAGCAGCGTGACATACGGCAACTATGGCTACACCTTC. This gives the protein CASSVTYGNYGYTF.

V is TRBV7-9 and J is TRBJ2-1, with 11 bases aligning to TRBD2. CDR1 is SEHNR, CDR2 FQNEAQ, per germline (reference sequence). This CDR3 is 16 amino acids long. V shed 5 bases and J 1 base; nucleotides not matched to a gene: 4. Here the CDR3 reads CASSRGTSGSYNEQFF. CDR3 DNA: TGTGCCAGCAGCCGAGGGACTAGCGGTTCCTACAATGAGCAGTTCTTC.